Listed below are T cell receptor beta chains from one sample, sequenced in a study of Graves' ophthalmopathy and Graves' hyperthyroidism. TCRdb recomputed calls from the multiplex PCR reads with MiXCR, one row per CDR3 protein. The data contain approximately 1.2 million distinct CDR3 sequences, less than 45% of them singletons. The sample was peripheral blood or thyroid tissue (not recorded which). Every receptor here comes from an adult man with Graves' hyperthyroidism. CDR3s include the opening cysteine and the closing phenylalanine or tryptophan. Fields, in order: V gene, clone size, J gene, D gene, CDR3 DNA, CDR3 protein. D genes are given only for firm matches. A clone size is listed for some rows: how often the clone was seen (once, few, many), or a class if it is expanded.

V gene: TRBV10-3
clone size: -
J gene: TRBJ1-4
D gene: -
CDR3 DNA: TGTGCCATCAGTGGGCTGGACATTCTTGGGTATAATGAAAAACTGTTTTTT
CDR3 protein: CAISGLDILGYNEKLFF

V gene: TRBV7-9
clone size: -
J gene: TRBJ2-2
D gene: TRBD2
CDR3 DNA: TGTGCCAGCAGCTTAACGGGGACTATGTCGCGAACAACCGGGGAGCTGTTTTTT
CDR3 protein: CASSLTGTMSRTTGELFF

V gene: TRBV20-1
clone size: -
J gene: TRBJ2-5
D gene: -
CDR3 DNA: TGCAGTGCTGGGAGGTCGTGGGCGCACCAAGAGACCCAGTACTTC
CDR3 protein: CSAGRSWAHQETQYF

V gene: TRBV10-3
clone size: many
J gene: TRBJ2-5
D gene: -
CDR3 DNA: TGTGCCATCACCAGAGACTTACAAGGGACCCAGTACTTC
CDR3 protein: CAITRDLQGTQYF

V gene: TRBV9
clone size: many
J gene: TRBJ2-5
D gene: -
CDR3 DNA: TGTGCCAGCAGCTTCCGGGACCTAGAGACCCAGTACTTC
CDR3 protein: CASSFRDLETQYF

V gene: TRBV7-9
clone size: many
J gene: TRBJ2-7
D gene: -
CDR3 DNA: TGTGCCAGCAGCATGATCGAAGGGCCAGTGAGATACGAGCAGTACTTC
CDR3 protein: CASSMIEGPVRYEQYF

V gene: TRBV15
clone size: -
J gene: TRBJ1-4
D gene: TRBD1
CDR3 DNA: TGTGCCACCAGCAAGGACAGGGTGGAAAAACTGTTTTTT
CDR3 protein: CATSKDRVEKLFF

V gene: TRBV7-3
clone size: -
J gene: TRBJ2-1
D gene: TRBD2
CDR3 DNA: TGTGCCAGTACTATAGCGGGAGCGAGGGATGAGCAGTTCTTC
CDR3 protein: CASTIAGARDEQFF

V gene: TRBV29-1
clone size: -
J gene: TRBJ1-2
D gene: -
CDR3 DNA: TGCAGCGTTGTCAACAGGGAGTATGGCTACACCTTC
CDR3 protein: CSVVNREYGYTF

V gene: TRBV5-1
clone size: -
J gene: TRBJ1-2
D gene: -
CDR3 DNA: TGCGCCAGCAGCTTCTTATCGGGAGACAACTATGGCTACACCTTC
CDR3 protein: CASSFLSGDNYGYTF

V gene: TRBV7-8
clone size: many
J gene: TRBJ1-6
D gene: TRBD1
CDR3 DNA: TGTGCCAGCAGCTTAGCGCCGACAGGGAGGAATTCACCCCTCCACTTT
CDR3 protein: CASSLAPTGRNSPLHF

V gene: TRBV11-2
clone size: -
J gene: TRBJ2-7
D gene: -
CDR3 DNA: TGTGCCAGCAGCAACCCAGGACACTCCTACGAGCAGTACTTC
CDR3 protein: CASSNPGHSYEQYF

V gene: TRBV7-7
clone size: many
J gene: TRBJ2-5
D gene: -
CDR3 DNA: TGTGCCAGCAGCCGATACGCAGGGGCAGCGGAGACCCAGTACTTC
CDR3 protein: CASSRYAGAAETQYF

V gene: TRBV25-1
clone size: few
J gene: TRBJ1-6
D gene: -
CDR3 DNA: TGTGCCAGCAGTGAAGTAGGGGGGCGCAGCCTCCACTTT
CDR3 protein: CASSEVGGRSLHF

V gene: TRBV7-8
clone size: few
J gene: TRBJ1-5
D gene: TRBD1
CDR3 DNA: TGTGCCAGCAGCTCCGGGACAGGGGGGATTCAGCCCCAGCATTTT
CDR3 protein: CASSSGTGGIQPQHF

V gene: TRBV6-5
clone size: many
J gene: TRBJ1-2
D gene: -
CDR3 DNA: TGTGCCAGCGGCAGCGGATCCGGCTACACCTTC
CDR3 protein: CASGSGSGYTF

V gene: TRBV7-3
clone size: -
J gene: TRBJ2-3
D gene: -
CDR3 DNA: TGTGCCAGCAGCCTGCGTCGGGGGGCGAGTACAGATACGCAGTATTTT
CDR3 protein: CASSLRRGASTDTQYF

V gene: TRBV2
clone size: many
J gene: TRBJ1-4
D gene: TRBD1
CDR3 DNA: TGTGCCAGCAGGGGACAGGGGACTGAAAAACTGTTTTTT
CDR3 protein: CASRGQGTEKLFF

V gene: TRBV13
clone size: many
J gene: TRBJ2-7
D gene: TRBD1
CDR3 DNA: TGTGCCAGCAGCTTCCAAGGACAGGGGGCTGGTGAGCAGTACTTC
CDR3 protein: CASSFQGQGAGEQYF

V gene: TRBV4-3
clone size: few
J gene: TRBJ1-1
D gene: -
CDR3 DNA: TGCGCCAGCAGCCAAGGCCTTTTGGGGTCATTCACTGAAGCTTTCTTT
CDR3 protein: CASSQGLLGSFTEAFF

V gene: TRBV15
clone size: many
J gene: TRBJ1-5
D gene: -
CDR3 DNA: TGTGCCACCAGCAGAGATCGGGTGAACAGGTACCATCAGCCCCAGCATTTT
CDR3 protein: CATSRDRVNRYHQPQHF

V gene: TRBV5-5
clone size: -
J gene: TRBJ2-5
D gene: TRBD1
CDR3 DNA: TGTGCCAGCAGCTTCGGGACAGGCCAAGAGGCCCAGTACTTC
CDR3 protein: CASSFGTGQEAQYF

V gene: TRBV2
clone size: many
J gene: TRBJ2-7
D gene: -
CDR3 DNA: TGTGCCAGCAGTGTAACTAGCAGGTCCTACGAGCAGTACTTC
CDR3 protein: CASSVTSRSYEQYF

V gene: TRBV20-1
clone size: many
J gene: TRBJ2-7
D gene: -
CDR3 DNA: TGCAGTGCTAGTGCGCAGGACCAGCAGTACTTC
CDR3 protein: CSASAQDQQYF

V gene: TRBV29-1
clone size: many
J gene: TRBJ1-1
D gene: TRBD1
CDR3 DNA: TGCAGCGTGGGTGACAGGGCGGCCACTGAAGCTTTCTTT
CDR3 protein: CSVGDRAATEAFF

V gene: TRBV15
clone size: many
J gene: TRBJ1-5
D gene: TRBD1
CDR3 DNA: TGTGCCACCAGCAGGGGACAGGCTGCTAGGATTAGCAATCAGCCCCAGCATTTT
CDR3 protein: CATSRGQAARISNQPQHF

V gene: TRBV12-3/TRBV12-4
clone size: few
J gene: TRBJ1-5
D gene: -
CDR3 DNA: TGTGCCAGCAGTTTAGCTCAGGATCAGCCCCAGCATTTT
CDR3 protein: CASSLAQDQPQHF

V gene: TRBV9
clone size: few
J gene: TRBJ2-5
D gene: TRBD2
CDR3 DNA: TGTGCCAGCAGTGCGAGTATTAGCGGGGGAAACCAAGAGACCCAGTACTTC
CDR3 protein: CASSASISGGNQETQYF

V gene: TRBV15
clone size: many
J gene: TRBJ2-7
D gene: TRBD2
CDR3 DNA: TGTGCCACCAGCAGAGATGGCGGAGGTAGCGGGGGGCATCCCTTGAACTTC
CDR3 protein: CATSRDGGGSGGHPLNF

V gene: TRBV25-1
clone size: many
J gene: TRBJ1-6
D gene: -
CDR3 DNA: TGTGCCAGCAGTGGGCTGACCTCACCCCTCCACTTT
CDR3 protein: CASSGLTSPLHF

V gene: TRBV14
clone size: few
J gene: TRBJ1-2
D gene: TRBD1
CDR3 DNA: TGTGCCAGCAGCCAAGCGATGAGGGGGCCGAACTACGGCTACACCTTC
CDR3 protein: CASSQAMRGPNYGYTF

V gene: TRBV9
clone size: -
J gene: TRBJ2-7
D gene: TRBD1
CDR3 DNA: TGTGCCAGCAGCAGCCGTCCGGGGGACAGGGGCCTCGAGCAGTACTTC
CDR3 protein: CASSSRPGDRGLEQYF

V gene: TRBV10-2
clone size: -
J gene: TRBJ2-7
D gene: -
CDR3 DNA: TGCGCCAGCAGTGACTCCGGGCAGGGTTCCCACGAGCAGTACTTC
CDR3 protein: CASSDSGQGSHEQYF

V gene: TRBV20-1
clone size: -
J gene: TRBJ2-7
D gene: -
CDR3 DNA: TGCAGTGCTAGCGCGGACGGGGGACTCGAGCAGTACTTC
CDR3 protein: CSASADGGLEQYF

V gene: TRBV12-3/TRBV12-4
clone size: -
J gene: TRBJ2-5
D gene: TRBD1
CDR3 DNA: TGTGCCAGCAGCGCTCGGACAGGGTGGGAGACCCAGTACTTC
CDR3 protein: CASSARTGWETQYF

V gene: TRBV7-9
clone size: -
J gene: TRBJ2-5
D gene: -
CDR3 DNA: TGTGCCAGCAGCTTAGGTTTAGGGGCGTCCTCGGAGACCCAGTACTTC
CDR3 protein: CASSLGLGASSETQYF

V gene: TRBV29-1
clone size: -
J gene: TRBJ2-7
D gene: TRBD1
CDR3 DNA: TGCAGCGTTCAGGGGGCACTCACCTACGAGCAGTACTTC
CDR3 protein: CSVQGALTYEQYF

V gene: TRBV7-6
clone size: many
J gene: TRBJ1-2
D gene: -
CDR3 DNA: TGTGCCAGCAGCTTATCGGGCAAGGGAGCCGCTGGCTACACCTTC
CDR3 protein: CASSLSGKGAAGYTF

V gene: TRBV24-1
clone size: -
J gene: TRBJ1-5
D gene: -
CDR3 DNA: TGTGCCAGCAGCCTATTCCCGGAGCAGCCCCAGCATTTT
CDR3 protein: CASSLFPEQPQHF